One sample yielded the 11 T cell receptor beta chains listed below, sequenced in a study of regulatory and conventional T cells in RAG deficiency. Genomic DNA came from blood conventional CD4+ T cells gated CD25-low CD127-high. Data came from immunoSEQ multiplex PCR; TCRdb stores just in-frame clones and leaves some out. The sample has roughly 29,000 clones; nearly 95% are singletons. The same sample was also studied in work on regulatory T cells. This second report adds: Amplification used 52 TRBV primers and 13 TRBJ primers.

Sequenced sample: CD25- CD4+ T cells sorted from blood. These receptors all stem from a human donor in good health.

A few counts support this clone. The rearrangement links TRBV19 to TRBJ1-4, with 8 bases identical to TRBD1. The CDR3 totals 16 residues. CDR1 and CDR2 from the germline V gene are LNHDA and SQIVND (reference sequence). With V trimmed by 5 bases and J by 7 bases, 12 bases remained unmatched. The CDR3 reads CASSLDRVRRFEKLFF. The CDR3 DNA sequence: TGTGCCAGTAGTCTGGACAGGGTGAGAAGGTTTGAAAAACTGTTTTTT.

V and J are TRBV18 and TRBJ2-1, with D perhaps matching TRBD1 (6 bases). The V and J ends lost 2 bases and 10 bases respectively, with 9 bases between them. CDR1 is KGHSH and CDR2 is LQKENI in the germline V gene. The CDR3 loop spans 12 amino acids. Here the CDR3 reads CASSPGGREQFF. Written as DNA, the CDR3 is TGTGCCAGCTCACCAGGGGGCCGGGAGCAGTTCTTC.

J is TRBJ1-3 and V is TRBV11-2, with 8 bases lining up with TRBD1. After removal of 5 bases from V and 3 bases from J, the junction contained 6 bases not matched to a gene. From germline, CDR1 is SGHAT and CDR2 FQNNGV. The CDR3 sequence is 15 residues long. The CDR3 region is CASSTTGEVGNTIYF. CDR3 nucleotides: TGTGCCAGCAGCACGACAGGGGAGGTTGGAAACACCATATATTTT. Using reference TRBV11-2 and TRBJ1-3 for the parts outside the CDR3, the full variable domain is EAGVAQSPRYKIIEKRQSVAFWCNPISGHATLYWYQQILGQGPKLLIQFQNNGVVDDSQLPKDRFSAERLKGVDSTLKIQPAKLEDSAVYLCASSTTGEVGNTIYFGEGSWLTVV.

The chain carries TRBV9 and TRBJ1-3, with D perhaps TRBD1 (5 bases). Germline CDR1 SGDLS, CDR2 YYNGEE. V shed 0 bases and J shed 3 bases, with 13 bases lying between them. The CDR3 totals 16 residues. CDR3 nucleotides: TGTGCCAGCAGCGTAGGTGTCTTAGGGGTTGGAAACACCATATATTTT. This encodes CASSVGVLGVGNTIYF.

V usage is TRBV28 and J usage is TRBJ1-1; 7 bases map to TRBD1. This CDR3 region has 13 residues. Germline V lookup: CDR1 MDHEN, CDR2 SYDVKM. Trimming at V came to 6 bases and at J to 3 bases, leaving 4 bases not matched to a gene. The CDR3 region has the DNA TGTGCCAGCAGAGAACAGGGGTACACTGAAGCTTTCTTT. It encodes CASREQGYTEAFF.

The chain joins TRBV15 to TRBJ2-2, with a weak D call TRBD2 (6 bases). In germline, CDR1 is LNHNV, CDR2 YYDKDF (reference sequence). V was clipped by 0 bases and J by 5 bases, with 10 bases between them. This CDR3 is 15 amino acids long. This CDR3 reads CATSRDRGITGELFF. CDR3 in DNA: TGTGCCACCAGCAGAGATCGGGGGATAACCGGGGAGCTGTTTTTT.

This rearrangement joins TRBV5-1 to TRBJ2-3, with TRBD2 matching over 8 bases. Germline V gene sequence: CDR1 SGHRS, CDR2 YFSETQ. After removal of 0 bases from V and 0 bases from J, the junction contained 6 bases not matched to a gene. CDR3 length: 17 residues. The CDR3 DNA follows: TGCGCCAGCAGCTTGGCCGGGGGGGGAAGTAGCACAGATACGCAGTATTTT. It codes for CASSLAGGGSSTDTQYF. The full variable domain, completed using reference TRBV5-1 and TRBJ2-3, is KAGVTQTPRYLIKTRGQQVTLSCSPISGHRSVSWYQQTPGQGLQFLFEYFSETQRNKGNFPGRFSGRQFSNSRSEMNVSTLELGDSALYLCASSLAGGGSSTDTQYFGPGTRLTVL.

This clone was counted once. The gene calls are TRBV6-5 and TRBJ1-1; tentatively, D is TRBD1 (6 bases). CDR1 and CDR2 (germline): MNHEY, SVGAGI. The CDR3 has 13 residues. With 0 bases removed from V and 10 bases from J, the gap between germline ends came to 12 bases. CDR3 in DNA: TGTGCCAGCAGTTACTCGGGGGGGCTGGGAGCTTTCTTT. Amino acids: CASSYSGGLGAFF.

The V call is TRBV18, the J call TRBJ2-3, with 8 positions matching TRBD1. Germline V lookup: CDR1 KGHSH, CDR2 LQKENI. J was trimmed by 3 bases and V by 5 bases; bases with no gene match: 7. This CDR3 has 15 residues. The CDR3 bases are TGTGCCAGCTCATCCTCAGGGGGCAGGACAGATACGCAGTATTTT. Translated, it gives CASSSSGGRTDTQYF.

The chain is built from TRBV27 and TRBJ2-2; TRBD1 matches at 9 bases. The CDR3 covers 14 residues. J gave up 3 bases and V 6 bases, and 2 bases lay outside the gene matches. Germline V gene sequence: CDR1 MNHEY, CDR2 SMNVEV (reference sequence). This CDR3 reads CASRNRGHTGELFF. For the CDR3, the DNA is TGTGCCAGCAGGAACAGGGGGCACACCGGGGAGCTGTTTTTT.

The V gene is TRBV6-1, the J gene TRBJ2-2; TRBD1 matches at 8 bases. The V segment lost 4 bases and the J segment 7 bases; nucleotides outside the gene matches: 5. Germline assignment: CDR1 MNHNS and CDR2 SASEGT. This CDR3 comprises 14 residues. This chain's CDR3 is CASSAQGAGGELFF. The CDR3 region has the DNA TGTGCCAGCAGTGCCCAGGGGGCCGGCGGGGAGCTGTTTTTT.